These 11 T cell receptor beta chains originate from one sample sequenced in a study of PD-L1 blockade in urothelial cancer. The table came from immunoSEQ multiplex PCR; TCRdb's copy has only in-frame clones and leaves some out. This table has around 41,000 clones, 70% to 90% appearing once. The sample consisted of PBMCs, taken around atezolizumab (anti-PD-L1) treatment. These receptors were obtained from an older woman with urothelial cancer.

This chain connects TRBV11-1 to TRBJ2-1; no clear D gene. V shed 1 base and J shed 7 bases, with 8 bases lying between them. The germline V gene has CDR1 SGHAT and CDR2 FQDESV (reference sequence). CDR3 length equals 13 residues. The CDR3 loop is CASSLDVRNEQFF. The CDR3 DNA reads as TGTGCCAGCAGCTTAGACGTACGGAATGAGCAGTTCTTC.

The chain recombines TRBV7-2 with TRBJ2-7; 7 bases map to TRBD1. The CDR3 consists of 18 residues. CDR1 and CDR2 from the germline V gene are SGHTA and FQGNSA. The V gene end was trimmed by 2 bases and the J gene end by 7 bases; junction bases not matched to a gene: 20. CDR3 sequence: CASSLSSTYRRQGREQYF. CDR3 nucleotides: TGTGCCAGCAGCTTATCCTCGACGTACCGGCGACAGGGAAGAGAGCAGTACTTC.

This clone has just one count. This CDR3 reads CASSPQGFSYEQYF. In DNA, the CDR3 is TGTGCCAGCAGCCCGCAGGGGTTCTCCTACGAGCAGTACTTC. V usage is TRBV5-6 and J usage is TRBJ2-7, with D possibly matching TRBD1 (6 bases). V was trimmed by 4 bases and J by 0 bases, leaving 11 bases between them. This CDR3 spans 14 amino acids. Germline CDR1 SGHDT, CDR2 YYEEEE.

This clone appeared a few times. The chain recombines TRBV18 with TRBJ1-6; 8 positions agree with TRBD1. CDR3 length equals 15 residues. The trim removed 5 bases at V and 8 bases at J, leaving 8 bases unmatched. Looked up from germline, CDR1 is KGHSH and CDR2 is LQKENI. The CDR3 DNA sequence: TGTGCCAGCTCATCTCAGCCAGGGGGCCATTCACCCCTCCACTTT. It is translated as CASSSQPGGHSPLHF.

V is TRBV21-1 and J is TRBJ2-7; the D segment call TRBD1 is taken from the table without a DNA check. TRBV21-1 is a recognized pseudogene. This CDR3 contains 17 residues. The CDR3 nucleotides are TGTGCCAGCAGCAAAGGGGGGAGAACAGGGGCACACTACGAGCAGTACTTC. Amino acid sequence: CASSKGGRTGAHYEQYF.

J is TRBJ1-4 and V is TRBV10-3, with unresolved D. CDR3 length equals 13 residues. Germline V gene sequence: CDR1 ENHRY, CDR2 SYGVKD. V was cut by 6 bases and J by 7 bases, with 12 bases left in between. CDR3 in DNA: TGTGCCATCAGCGAGCAGTTTCGTGAAAAACTGTTTTTT. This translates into CAISEQFREKLFF.

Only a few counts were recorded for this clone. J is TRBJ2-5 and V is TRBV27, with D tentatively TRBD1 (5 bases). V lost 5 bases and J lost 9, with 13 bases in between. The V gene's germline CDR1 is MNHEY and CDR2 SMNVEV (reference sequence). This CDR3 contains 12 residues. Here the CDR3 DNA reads TGTGCCAGCAGTCCTACAGGATCGGCCCAGTACTTC. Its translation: CASSPTGSAQYF.

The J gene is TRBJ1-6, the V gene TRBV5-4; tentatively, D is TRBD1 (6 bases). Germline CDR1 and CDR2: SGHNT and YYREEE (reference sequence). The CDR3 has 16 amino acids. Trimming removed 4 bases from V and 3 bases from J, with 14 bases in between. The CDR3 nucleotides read TGTGCCAGCAGCGGGCAACAGGGAAACTATAATTCACCCCTCCACTTT. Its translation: CASSGQQGNYNSPLHF.

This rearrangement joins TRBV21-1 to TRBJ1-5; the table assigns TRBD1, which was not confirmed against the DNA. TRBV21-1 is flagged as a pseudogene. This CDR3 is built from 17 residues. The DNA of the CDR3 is TGTGCCAGCCTGGACACGTTAGATGATTATAGCAATCAGCCCCAGCATTTT. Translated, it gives CASLDTLDDYSNQPQHF.

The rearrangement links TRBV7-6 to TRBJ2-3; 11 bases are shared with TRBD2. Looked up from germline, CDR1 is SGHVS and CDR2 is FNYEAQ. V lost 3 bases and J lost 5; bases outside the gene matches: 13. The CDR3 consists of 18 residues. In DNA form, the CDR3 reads TGTGCCAGCAGCTTGGCTAAGACTAGCGGGGCGCGGAAAGATACGCAGTATTTT. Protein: CASSLAKTSGARKDTQYF.

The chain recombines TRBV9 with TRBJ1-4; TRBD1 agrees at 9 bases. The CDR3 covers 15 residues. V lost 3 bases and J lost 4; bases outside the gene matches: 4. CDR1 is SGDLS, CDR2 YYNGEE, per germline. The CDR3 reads CASSDGTGFNEKLFF. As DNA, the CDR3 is TGTGCCAGCAGCGACGGGACAGGGTTTAATGAAAAACTGTTTTTT.